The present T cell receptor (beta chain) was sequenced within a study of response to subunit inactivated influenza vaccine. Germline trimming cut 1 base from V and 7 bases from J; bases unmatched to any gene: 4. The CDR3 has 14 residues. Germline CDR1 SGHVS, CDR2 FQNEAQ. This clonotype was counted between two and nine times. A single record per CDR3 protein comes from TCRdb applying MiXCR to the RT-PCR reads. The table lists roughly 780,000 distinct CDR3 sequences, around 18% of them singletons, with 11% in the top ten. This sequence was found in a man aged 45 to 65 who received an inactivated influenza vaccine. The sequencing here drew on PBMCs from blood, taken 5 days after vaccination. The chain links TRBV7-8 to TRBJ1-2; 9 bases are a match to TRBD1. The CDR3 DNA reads TGTGCCAGCAGCTTAGGGGACAGGGATCGTGGCTACACCTTC. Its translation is CASSLGDRDRGYTF.